One sample yielded the 16 T cell receptor beta chains listed below, sequenced in a study of cytomegalovirus exposure and HLA in healthy donors (dated by TCRdb to the late 2010s). The library was made by the immunoSEQ multiplex PCR assay. For the multiplex PCR, a mixture combining 60 forward primers for TCR Vbeta segments and 13 reverse primers for TCR Jbeta segments was used. The table comes from immuneACCESS by way of TCRdb, which keeps in-frame sequences with V and J called. Part of the clones is missing from these tables; in studies checked, under half for an unresolved V gene and the rest for unknown reasons. The sample data list approximately 150,000 clones, and around 72% of these were observed just once. The ten largest account for approximately 1.5% of the sample. The sample consisted of PBMCs. These receptors were obtained from a woman aged 18-29 years in good health and CMV-seronegative.

V gene TRBV5-4 combines with J gene TRBJ1-4, with 8 positions matching TRBD1. The trim removed 3 bases at V and 8 bases at J, leaving 9 bases unmatched. The length of the CDR3 is 15 residues. CDR1 is SGHNT and CDR2 is YYREEE in the germline V gene (reference sequence). The CDR3 DNA sequence: TGTGCCAGCAGCTCCACCCAGGGGGCCGGAGAAAAACTGTTTTTT. It is translated as CASSSTQGAGEKLFF.

The rearrangement joins TRBV4-1 to TRBJ2-3; D may be TRBD2 (6 bases). Germline-derived CDR1 and CDR2 are MGHRA and YSYEKL. CDR3 length: 18 amino acids. The ends were cut back, 4 bases at V and 4 bases at J, with 24 bases in the middle. CDR3 protein: CASSRVGWENQRADTQYF. The CDR3 DNA sequence: TGCGCCAGCAGCCGGGTGGGTTGGGAGAACCAGCGGGCAGATACGCAGTATTTT.

The chain links TRBV7-9 to TRBJ2-4; TRBD1 matches at 8 bases. Germline CDR1 reads SEHNR; CDR2 reads FQNEAQ (reference sequence). The length of the CDR3 is 15 residues. V trimming: 5 bases; J trimming: 4 bases; junction bases outside the gene matches: 7. The CDR3, as DNA: TGTGCCAGCAGCGTTTCCCAGGGGGCGAAAAACATTCAGTACTTC. Residues: CASSVSQGAKNIQYF. The variable domain in full, with the rest retrieved from reference TRBV7-9 and TRBJ2-4, is DTGVSQNPRHKITKRGQNVTFRCDPISEHNRLYWYRQTLGQGPEFLTYFQNEAQLEKSRLLSDRFSAERPKGSFSTLEIQRTEQGDSAMYLCASSVSQGAKNIQYFGAGTRLSVL.

V is TRBV5-5 and J is TRBJ2-5; unclear D gene. Germline values: CDR1 SGHKS, CDR2 YYEKEE (reference sequence). This CDR3 spans 14 amino acids. V gave up 4 bases and J gave up 2 bases, with 12 bases separating them. CDR3 nucleotides: TGTGCCAGCAGCCCGGTAGTCCGACAAGAGACCCAGTACTTC. Protein sequence: CASSPVVRQETQYF.

The chain employs TRBV18 and TRBJ2-5, with no clear D. V was shortened by 1 base and J by 5 bases, with 11 bases between the two germline ends. Germline CDR1 reads KGHSH; CDR2 reads LQKENI. CDR3 size: 14 residues. The CDR3 here is CASSPLPGLETQYF. Here the CDR3 DNA reads TGTGCCAGCTCACCACTTCCGGGTTTGGAGACCCAGTACTTC.

This clone was recorded a few times. The rearrangement links TRBV5-1 to TRBJ2-1; TRBD2 matches 13 bases. Germline CDR1 SGHRS, CDR2 YFSETQ. This CDR3 contains 16 residues. J lost 2 bases, V lost 5 bases, and 4 bases had no gene match. CDR3 nucleotide sequence: TGCGCCAGCAGTTCTGGGACTAGCGGGGCCTACAATGAGCAGTTCTTC. It codes for CASSSGTSGAYNEQFF.

The J gene is TRBJ1-4, the V gene TRBV18; weak D call: TRBD1 (6 bases). Per germline, CDR1 KGHSH and CDR2 LQKENI. The CDR3 sequence is 16 residues long. Trimming left V 3 bases short and J 7 bases short, with 18 bases between. The CDR3: CASSPSRRGVGEKLFF. The CDR3 bases are TGTGCCAGCTCACCGAGCCGCAGGGGAGTGGGTGAAAAACTGTTTTTT.

On this clone itself: At one end the junction does not follow the germline gene, possibly because of a read error. V and J are TRBV6-1 and TRBJ2-3; a possible D gene is TRBD2 (5 bases). The CDR3 contains 16 residues. The germline V gene encodes CDR1 MNHNS and CDR2 SASEGT. In DNA, the CDR3 is TGTGCCAGCAGCGAAGGGCCTAGCTGGGAAGGAGATACGCAGTATTTT. It codes for CASSEGPSWEGDTQYF.

Regarding this clone: The junction does not match germline at one end; this may be a read error. The rearrangement joins TRBV19 to TRBJ2-5, with D possibly being TRBD2 (6 bases). CDR3 length equals 17 residues. Germline CDR1 and CDR2: LNHDA and SQIVND (reference sequence). As DNA, the CDR3 is TGTGCCAGTAGTATGGAGGGTGGTAGCGGTTACCAAGAGGCCCAGTACTTC. It yields the protein CASSMEGGSGYQEAQYF.

The chain uses TRBV2 and TRBJ2-1, with D possibly being TRBD1 (6 bases). Trimming left V 6 bases short and J 3 bases short, with 12 bases between. Germline V lookup: CDR1 SNHLY, CDR2 FYNNEI. The CDR3 runs 14 residues. This CDR3 is CASSGQSYYNEQFF. The CDR3 nucleotides are TGTGCCAGCAGCGGACAGAGCTACTACAATGAGCAGTTCTTC.

The J gene is TRBJ2-3, the V gene TRBV4-2; 16 positions agree with TRBD2. CDR3 length: 18 amino acids. J lost 1 base, V lost 4 bases, and 5 bases had no gene match. From germline, CDR1 is LGHNA and CDR2 YNFKEQ. For the CDR3, the DNA is TGTGCCAGCAGCCCGGGACTAGCGGGAGGGCCGGGCACAGATACGCAGTATTTT. This codes for CASSPGLAGGPGTDTQYF.

The genes are TRBV30 and TRBJ2-1; D is unresolved. V dropped 2 bases and J dropped 2 bases, with 4 bases sitting between them. The germline gives CDR1 GTSNPN, CDR2 SVGIG (reference sequence). The CDR3 consists of 12 residues. The CDR3 reads CAWSPTYNEQFF. The CDR3 region has the DNA TGTGCCTGGAGTCCAACCTACAATGAGCAGTTCTTC.

The chain is built from TRBV18 and TRBJ2-2, with D possibly matching TRBD1 (6 bases). Trimming shortened V by 2 bases and J by 6 bases, and 16 bases separated the two germline ends. The CDR3 runs 16 residues. Germline CDR1 reads KGHSH; CDR2 reads LQKENI. The CDR3 loop reads CASSPSAPTGSGELFF. The DNA of the CDR3 is TGTGCCAGCTCACCATCAGCCCCCACAGGGTCCGGGGAGCTGTTTTTT.

V is TRBV7-9 and J is TRBJ2-3; 7 nucleotides agree with TRBD2. The junction had 11 bases not matched to a gene; V was cut back by 7 bases and J by 4 bases. This CDR3 comprises 15 residues. Germline V CDR1 and CDR2: SEHNR, FQNEAQ (reference sequence). The CDR3 region is CASTPVGRPADTQYF. The CDR3 nucleotides read TGTGCCAGCACCCCAGTCGGGAGGCCCGCAGATACGCAGTATTTT.

The V and J genes are TRBV25-1 and TRBJ2-1; TRBD2 aligns across 7 bases. Trimming removed 5 bases from V and 8 bases from J; junction bases left unmatched: 9. Germline values: CDR1 MGHDK, CDR2 SYGVNS. The CDR3 covers 14 residues. Here the CDR3 reads CASSKLTSIDEQFF. The CDR3 DNA is TGTGCCAGCAGTAAGTTGACTAGCATAGATGAGCAGTTCTTC.

The chain combines TRBV7-4 with TRBJ1-5, with D hard to call. Germline CDR1 and CDR2: SGHVT and SQSDAQ. Between the trimmed V and J ends, which lost 5 bases and 0 bases, there was a span of 2 bases. This CDR3 has 12 amino acids. The CDR3 DNA reads TGTGCCAGCAGCCATAGCAATCAGCCCCAGCATTTT. Translated: CASSHSNQPQHF. The full variable domain, its missing parts supplied by reference TRBV7-4 and TRBJ1-5, is GAGVSQSPRYKVAKRGRDVALRCDSISGHVTLYWYRQTLGQGSEVLTYSQSDAQRDKSGRPSGRFSAERPERSVSTLKIQRTEQGDSAVYLCASSHSNQPQHFGDGTRLSIL.